This is a list of T cell receptor beta chains from one sample in a study of cytomegalovirus exposure and HLA in healthy donors. Sequenced by immunoSEQ multiplex PCR; TCRdb stores in-frame clones only, minus some. The listing contains about 140,000 clones. The sequencing sample was made of PBMCs. These receptors were obtained from a woman younger than 35 in good health and CMV-seronegative. Both conserved end residues are part of each CDR3. The order of the fields is J gene, V gene, D gene, CDR3 DNA, CDR3 protein. D genes are given only for firm matches.

>TRBJ2-2|TRBV29-1|TRBD2
TGCAGCGTCTGGAGCGGGGACACCGGGGAGCTGTTTTTT
CSVWSGDTGELFF
>TRBJ2-1|TRBV19|TRBD1
TGTGCCAGTAGTATCGGGACAGGGGGATACAATGAGCAGTTCTTC
CASSIGTGGYNEQFF
>TRBJ2-7|TRBV4-1|TRBD2
TGCGCCAGCAGCTGGACTAGCGGGAGGGCCTACGAGCAGTACTTC
CASSWTSGRAYEQYF
>TRBJ2-7|TRBV6-5|NA
TGTGCCAGCAGGTATAACAGAAACTACGAGCAGTACTTC
CASRYNRNYEQYF
>TRBJ2-2|TRBV6-5|NA
TGTGCCAGCAGAGTCCTAGCGTTGAACACCGGGGAGCTGTTTTTT
CASRVLALNTGELFF
>TRBJ2-7|TRBV28|NA
TGTGCCAGCCGAGGCCGGGACTACGAGCAGTACTTC
CASRGRDYEQYF
>TRBJ2-7|TRBV19|NA
TGTGCCAGTAGTATAGGGGGCAGCTCCTACGAGCAGTACTTC
CASSIGGSSYEQYF
>TRBJ1-2|TRBV12-5|NA
TGTGCTAGTGGTTTAGAGTGGGCGATTTCGAGCGGGGACTATGGCTACACCTTC
CASGLEWAISSGDYGYTF
>TRBJ1-5|TRBV7-9|NA
TGTGCCAGCAGCTTGGGACATTATAGCAATCAGCCCCAGCATTTT
CASSLGHYSNQPQHF
>TRBJ2-3|TRBV10-3|TRBD1
TGTGCCATCAGACGGACAGGGGTGGTAGATACGCAGTATTTT
CAIRRTGVVDTQYF
>TRBJ1-1|TRBV7-2|TRBD1
TGTGCCAGCAGCACGCAGGGGGCGAACACTGAAGCTTTCTTT
CASSTQGANTEAFF
>TRBJ2-1|TRBV5-1|NA
TGCGCCAGCAGCTCTTCCGTGGTCGGTCCCGCCTACAATGAGCAGTTCTTC
CASSSSVVGPAYNEQFF
>TRBJ2-1|TRBV6-1|TRBD1
TGTGCCAGCAGTGAAGGGAGACAGGGGTACAATGAGCAGTTCTTC
CASSEGRQGYNEQFF
>TRBJ1-2|TRBV7-8|NA
TGTGCCAGCAGCTTAGGGGGGCGAATCTATGGCTACACCTTC
CASSLGGRIYGYTF
>TRBJ1-5|TRBV28|NA
TGTGCCAGCAGTTTATGGGCAGATATCGGCAATCAGCCCCAGCATTTT
CASSLWADIGNQPQHF
>TRBJ1-1|TRBV30|NA
TGTGCCTGGGGCCGGGACACAGCTTTCTTT
CAWGRDTAFF
>TRBJ1-1|TRBV4-1|NA
TGCGCCAGCAGCCAAGATCCTCACACTGAAGCTTTCTTT
CASSQDPHTEAFF
>TRBJ1-1|TRBV5-1|TRBD1
TGCGCCAGCAGCTTTTACAGGGGAGGGAACACTGAAGCTTTCTTT
CASSFYRGGNTEAFF
>TRBJ1-1|TRBV6-5|NA
TGTGCCAGCAGTTACTCGCGGGGGACTGAAGCTTTCTTT
CASSYSRGTEAFF
>TRBJ2-3|TRBV5-6|TRBD1
TGTGCCAGCAGCTTGGGACAGGGGTACGGCACAGATACGCAGTATTTT
CASSLGQGYGTDTQYF